This T cell receptor (beta chain) is from a study of blood T cell repertoires in COVID-19. About the study: There were acute and convalescent COVID-19 samples, and they came from the United States, Italy and Spain. Nucleic acid was either cDNA or gDNA, and it came from T cells, B-cell-depleted T cells, or PBMCs.

Looked up from germline, CDR1 is ENHRY and CDR2 is SYGVKD. This CDR3 spans 14 amino acids. Trimming removed 0 bases from V and 3 bases from J, with 9 bases in between. Original data processing: Amplifying reference gene primers gave estimates of nucleated cell counts. The assay was immunoSEQ multiplex PCR, and TCRdb's table has in-frame clones only and misses some. V, J and clone size were drawn from that table, and D and trimming were deduced from the DNA. Seen here are 200,000 to 300,000 clones, approximately 82% observed once, and the top ten hold around 2.4%. The chain recombines TRBV10-3 with TRBJ2-7, with a tentative D call TRBD2 (5 bases). Sequenced: peripheral blood. The clonotype comes from a man aged 35 to 55 who had recovered from COVID-19. CDR3 in amino acids: CAISESEASYEQYF. The CDR3 DNA reads TGTGCCATCAGTGAGTCGGAGGCGAGCTACGAGCAGTACTTC.